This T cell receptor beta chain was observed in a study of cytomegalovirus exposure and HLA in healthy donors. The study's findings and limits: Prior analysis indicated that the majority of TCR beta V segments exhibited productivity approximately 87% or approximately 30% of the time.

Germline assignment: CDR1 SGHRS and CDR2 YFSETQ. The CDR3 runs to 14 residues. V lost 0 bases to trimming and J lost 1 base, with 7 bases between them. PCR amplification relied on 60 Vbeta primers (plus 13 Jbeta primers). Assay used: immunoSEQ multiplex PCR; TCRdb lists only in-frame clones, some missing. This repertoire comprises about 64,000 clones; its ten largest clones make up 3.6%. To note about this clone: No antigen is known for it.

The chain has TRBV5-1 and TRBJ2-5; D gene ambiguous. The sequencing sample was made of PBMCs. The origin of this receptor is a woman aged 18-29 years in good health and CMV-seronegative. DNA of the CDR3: TGCGCCAGCAGCTTGGGGGCAGGCCAAGAGACCCAGTACTTC. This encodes CASSLGAGQETQYF.